In its sample, the clone carrying this TCR beta chain was seen a few times. The sample is drawn from a study of response to subunit inactivated influenza vaccine. TCRdb itself ran the RT-PCR reads through MiXCR, one entry per CDR3 protein. The table includes about 540,000 distinct CDR3 sequences, approximately 24% detected once. This sample also appeared in a second study, on T cells expressing NK-cell markers. That work contributes: Scientists made TCR beta cDNA using 5'RACE template switching with UMIs. HCMV serostatus: most of the eight sequenced donors positive, one negative. The leading position in the CD3+CD56-NKG2C+ fraction of four donors also went to these clonotypes. Whether expanded NKG2C+ T cell clones were HCMV-specific remained unclear.

The sequences come from CD4+ T cells sorted from PBMCs, collected approximately 13 days after vaccination. The sequence was collected from a man aged 50 to 60 who received an inactivated influenza vaccine.

In DNA, the CDR3 is TGTGCCAGCAGCCCAGCAAGGGCAACTAATGAAAAACTGTTTTTT. Residues: CASSPARATNEKLFF. This chain uses TRBV4-2 with TRBJ1-4; D ambiguous. The CDR3 extends over 15 amino acids. V was cut by 4 bases and J by 0 bases, with 9 bases left in between. Germline values: CDR1 LGHNA, CDR2 YNFKEQ.